A selection of T cell receptor beta chains follows, all from one sample in a study of T cells in Graves' hyperthyroidism and ophthalmopathy. MiXCR was run by TCRdb on the multiplex PCR reads, yielding one entry per CDR3 protein. The sample consists of 500,000 to 550,000 distinct CDR3 sequences, approximately 20% of them appearing once. Sequenced sample: blood. These receptors were obtained from a man between 35 and 55 years old with Graves' ophthalmopathy. Both conserved end residues are part of each CDR3.

>TRBJ1-2|TRBV19
CASSFRTAPYGYTF
>TRBJ2-7|TRBV2
CASRTSGSYEQYF
>TRBJ2-1|TRBV9
CASRATGADYNEQFF
>TRBJ2-7|TRBV6-5
CASSYSAGSLREQYF
>TRBJ2-3|TRBV18
CASSPRDFTDTQYF
>TRBJ2-3|TRBV12-3/TRBV12-4
CASSSLAGGVRSQYF
>TRBJ1-5|TRBV3-1
CASSQDRWGLQPQHF
>TRBJ1-1|TRBV6-1
CASKSISGQGNTEAFF
>TRBJ1-1|TRBV6-5
CASSTRDIQNTEAFF
>TRBJ2-1|TRBV25-1
CASSDTGTSGDEQFF
>TRBJ2-1|TRBV5-1
CASSTTGPPSNEQFF
>TRBJ1-1|TRBV4-2
CASSQDERSNTEAFF
>TRBJ1-2|TRBV11-2
CASSLRTVTLNGYTF
>TRBJ1-5|TRBV10-3
CAISDTNIQPQHF
>TRBJ2-1|TRBV7-2
CASSLRRSETYNEQFF
>TRBJ1-5|TRBV28
CASSSPGRVGNQPQHF
>TRBJ1-6|TRBV5-1
CASSPWTGTNSPLHF
>TRBJ2-2|TRBV27
CASSRQGGWGELFF
>TRBJ2-2|TRBV7-2
CASSLLSGELFF
>TRBJ1-1|TRBV20-1
CSAPDRDGDYTEAFF
>TRBJ1-1|TRBV5-1
CASSLGTGNTGAFF
>TRBJ2-7|TRBV11-2
CASSMRQGAIEQYF